Only one count was recorded for the clone carrying this T cell receptor (beta chain). This record belongs to a study of OX40 agonist ivuxolimab in advanced cancers. Produced via immunoSEQ multiplex PCR; TCRdb's table is partial and in-frame only. The sample comprises 150,000 to 170,000 clones, 94% of which are singletons, and around 0.31% rests with the top ten. The CDR3 totals 16 residues. Trimming at V came to 2 bases and at J to 2 bases, leaving 8 bases not matched to a gene. Germline V gene lookup returns CDR1 MNHNY and CDR2 SVGAGI (reference sequence). J is TRBJ2-5 and V is TRBV6-6; TRBD1 agrees at 7 bases. The sequence came from an adult with an advanced solid tumor such as melanoma, head and neck, liver or kidney cancer. The material was CD4+ or CD8+ T cells sorted from blood, obtained in a trial of the OX40 agonist ivuxolimab. The CDR3 reads CASSYAQGVLQETQYF. CDR3 nucleotide sequence: TGTGCCAGCAGTTACGCCCAGGGGGTGTTGCAAGAGACCCAGTACTTC.